The 26 T cell receptor beta chains reported below all come from one sample, sequenced in a study of T cell repertoires in cytomegalovirus infection. TCRdb redid the calling of the reads with MiXCR, one entry per CDR3 protein. The profile shows hundreds of thousands of distinct CDR3 sequences, less than 40% of them singletons. The sequencing sample was made of PBMCs. The source is a human donor in good health (CMV status not recorded). Some clones in this sample may be carry-over from other donors' samples.

The V and J genes are TRBV12-3 or TRBV12-4 and TRBJ2-6; 10 bases map to TRBD1. The CDR3 extends over 18 amino acids. The trim removed 6 bases at V and 5 bases at J, leaving 13 bases unmatched. CDR3 sequence (DNA): TGTGCCAGCAGCTCCGGGACAGGGGCCCTTTCTTGGGCCAACGTCCTGACTTTC. Translation: CASSSGTGALSWANVLTF.

This clonotype was counted only a few times. The chain employs TRBV4-2 and TRBJ2-7, with D possibly matching TRBD1 (6 bases). Germline V gene lookup returns CDR1 LGHNA and CDR2 YNFKEQ. The CDR3 extends over 14 amino acids. Trimming removed 3 bases from V and 3 bases from J, with 12 bases in between. The CDR3 DNA reads as TGTGCCAGCAGCCAGGATCAGGACAGCTACGAGCAGTACTTC. This codes for CASSQDQDSYEQYF.

This clonotype has a count of ten or more. This sequence joins TRBV12-3 or TRBV12-4 and TRBJ1-4; D ambiguous. The CDR3 covers 16 residues. Trimming took 5 bases from V and 2 from J, leaving 15 bases between them. The CDR3 nucleotides are TGTGCCAGCAGTCTTAGAGCATCGGTTACTAATGAAAAACTGTTTTTT. Amino acid sequence: CASSLRASVTNEKLFF.

In this sample, this clonotype turned up a few times. This rearrangement joins TRBV4-1 to TRBJ1-1, with unresolved D. V lost 9 bases, J lost 4 bases, and 15 bases lay in between. CDR1 MGHRA and CDR2 YSYEKL come from the germline V gene. The CDR3 runs to 13 residues. The CDR3 DNA follows: TGCGCCAGGGCCCCCGAGGATCGCACTGAAGCTTTCTTT. Protein: CARAPEDRTEAFF.

The chain joins TRBV28 to TRBJ2-1, with D uncertain. Per germline, CDR1 MDHEN and CDR2 SYDVKM. This CDR3 is 17 amino acids long. V lost 5 bases and J 0 bases, leaving 17 bases between the germline ends. CDR3 sequence reads: CASSPTPAMSSYNEQFF. In DNA form, the CDR3 reads TGTGCCAGCAGTCCAACCCCCGCTATGAGCTCCTACAATGAGCAGTTCTTC.

Points on this clonotype: A much larger clone lies one base from this, so it may be a read error. This rearrangement joins TRBV6-5 to TRBJ1-5; TRBD1 is a possible D gene (6 bases). V was pared by 5 bases and J by 10 bases, with 21 bases between. Looked up from germline, CDR1 is MNHEY and CDR2 is SVGAGI. This CDR3 is 15 amino acids long. In nucleotides, the CDR3 is TGTGCCAGCAGTGAAGGTGTCAGGGGTGACCATCCCCAGCATTTT. Protein sequence: CASSEGVRGDHPQHF.

The chain joins TRBV19 to TRBJ2-7, with D perhaps TRBD2 (6 bases). V was clipped by 3 bases and J by 0 bases, with 9 bases between them. The germline CDR1 and CDR2 sequences are LNHDA and SQIVND (reference sequence). There are 14 residues in the CDR3. The CDR3, as DNA: TGTGCCAGTAGTATTCGGAGGGGCTCCTACGAGCAGTACTTC. Its protein is CASSIRRGSYEQYF. Supplemented by reference TRBV19 and TRBJ2-7, the full variable domain reads DGGITQSPKYLFRKEGQNVTLSCEQNLNHDAMYWYRQDPGQGLRLIYYSQIVNDFQKGDIAEGYSVSREKKESFPLTVTSAQKNPTAFYLCASSIRRGSYEQYFGPGTRLTVT.

V is TRBV12-3 or TRBV12-4 and J is TRBJ1-6, with D possibly TRBD1 on 5 matching bases. Trimming cost V 4 bases and J 13 bases, with 11 bases left between them. CDR3 length equals 12 residues. The CDR3 coding sequence is TGTGCCAGCAGTTCCACCCAGGGTCCCCTCCACTTT. Protein product: CASSSTQGPLHF.

The chain couples TRBV7-2 to TRBJ2-7; 7 bases are shared with TRBD1. CDR3 length equals 15 residues. The germline CDR1 and CDR2 sequences are SGHTA and FQGNSA. V was clipped by 3 bases and J by 3 bases; unmatched bases: 8. The CDR3 bases are TGTGCCAGCAGCTTCTGGTGGCAGGGGGACTACGAGCAGTACTTC. Its translation is CASSFWWQGDYEQYF.

The genes are TRBV6-1 and TRBJ1-2, with TRBD1 as a possible D gene (6 bases). V dropped 5 bases and J dropped 0 bases, with 10 bases sitting between them. The CDR3 runs to 14 residues. Germline loops: CDR1 MNHNS, CDR2 SASEGT. CDR3 loop: CASSTGLANYGYTF. The DNA for the CDR3 is TGTGCCAGCAGTACAGGGCTAGCTAACTATGGCTACACCTTC.

The J gene is TRBJ1-2, the V gene TRBV29-1; D possibly corresponds to TRBD1 (5 bases). CDR1 is SQVTM, CDR2 ANQGSEA, per germline. This CDR3 region has 11 residues. In DNA, the CDR3 is TGCACCTACCGGGGCGACTATGGCTACACCTTC. This codes for CTYRGDYGYTF.

Worth noting for this clonotype: Being one base from a much bigger clone, this may be a read error. The chain uses TRBV6-8 and TRBJ1-6; D is uncertain. Looked up from germline, CDR1 is MNHGY and CDR2 is SAAAGT. The CDR3 contains 14 residues. CDR3 DNA: TGTGCCAGCAAGCGTCGGCAGGATAATTCACCCCTCAACTTT. Its translation: CASKRRQDNSPLNF.

This clonotype turned up a few times. This rearrangement joins TRBV15 to TRBJ1-5; D perhaps matches TRBD1 (6 bases). This CDR3 is 17 amino acids long. Per the germline V gene, CDR1 is LNHNV and CDR2 is YYDKDF (reference sequence). Deletions cut 0 bases from V and 2 bases from J, with 14 bases between. The CDR3 loop reads CATSREGARGRNQPQHF. The CDR3 DNA sequence: TGTGCCACCAGCAGAGAGGGGGCCCGCGGTCGCAATCAGCCCCAGCATTTT.

The chain uses TRBV6-6 and TRBJ1-4; D is undetermined. Germline values: CDR1 MNHNY, CDR2 SVGAGI (reference sequence). This CDR3 spans 14 amino acids. V lost 6 bases and J lost 8, with 16 bases in between. The CDR3 DNA reads as TGTGCCAGCAGGGGTCGGGGAGTAGGGGAAAAACTGTTTTTT. This sequence encodes CASRGRGVGEKLFF.

This clonotype was found many times. The chain couples TRBV7-9 to TRBJ2-7; TRBD1 matches 8 bases. The CDR3 covers 15 residues. The J segment lost 0 bases and the V segment lost 5 bases, leaving 6 bases of the junction unmatched. CDR1 is SEHNR, CDR2 FQNEAQ, per germline (reference sequence). The DNA for the CDR3 is TGTGCCAGCAGCCCCTGGACAGGGAGCTCCTACGAGCAGTACTTC. Its protein is CASSPWTGSSYEQYF.

This sequence joins TRBV9 and TRBJ2-1; no definite D call. Between the trimmed V and J ends, which lost 4 bases and 9 bases, there was a span of 11 bases. The CDR3 loop spans 12 amino acids. Per the germline V gene, CDR1 is SGDLS and CDR2 is YYNGEE. CDR3 amino acids: CASSSPSGEQFF. CDR3 in DNA: TGTGCCAGCAGCTCCCCCAGTGGTGAGCAGTTCTTC.

V and J are TRBV9 and TRBJ1-2; possibly TRBD1 for D (5 bases). V was cut by 3 bases and J by 6 bases, with 21 bases left in between. The CDR3 consists of 16 residues. The germline gives CDR1 SGDLS, CDR2 YYNGEE. CDR3 residues: CASSDRDGDQFNGYTF. The CDR3 nucleotides are TGTGCCAGCAGCGACCGGGACGGAGACCAGTTTAATGGCTACACCTTC.

This clonotype came up a few times. The chain couples TRBV6-5 to TRBJ1-1; D uncertain. The CDR3 loop spans 16 amino acids. V was cut by 2 bases and J by 1 base, with 14 bases left in between. CDR1 is MNHEY, CDR2 SVGAGI, per germline. The CDR3 region is CASSYEVGGKNTEAFF. In DNA form, the CDR3 reads TGTGCCAGCAGTTACGAGGTGGGAGGGAAGAACACTGAAGCTTTCTTT.

This clonotype has more than one count but fewer than ten. Here the CDR3 DNA reads TGCAGTGCGGTCCCCACTAATGAAAAACTGTTTTTT. This encodes CSAVPTNEKLFF. The V gene is TRBV20-1, the J gene TRBJ1-4; no clear D. Germline loops: CDR1 DFQATT, CDR2 SNEGSKA (reference sequence). The CDR3 contains 12 residues. Trimming pared 6 bases from V and 2 bases from J, leaving 7 bases between.

This clonotype has more than one count but fewer than ten. This chain connects TRBV11-1 to TRBJ2-2; TRBD2 matches 8 bases. In germline, CDR1 is SGHAT, CDR2 FQDESV (reference sequence). The V segment lost 2 bases and the J segment 4 bases; nucleotides outside the gene matches: 6. CDR3 size: 16 residues. The CDR3 sequence is CASSLYAGGTTGELFF. Here the CDR3 DNA reads TGTGCCAGCAGCTTATACGCGGGAGGTACCACCGGGGAGCTGTTTTTT.

This sequence joins TRBV29-1 and TRBJ2-7, with 9 bases that match TRBD1. V dropped 4 bases and J dropped 4; count of bases not matched to a gene: 5. Germline V gene data show CDR1 as SQVTM and CDR2 as ANQGSEA. The CDR3 loop spans 13 amino acids. The CDR3 protein is CSVAGTGKYEQYF. CDR3 DNA: TGCAGCGTTGCCGGGACAGGGAAGTACGAGCAGTACTTC.

The rearrangement uses TRBV20-1 and TRBJ1-1, with D unclear. Trimming cost V 3 bases and J 6 bases, with 8 bases left between them. Germline CDR1 reads DFQATT; CDR2 reads SNEGSKA (reference sequence). This CDR3 is 11 amino acids long. CDR3 sequence reads: CSARVRAEAFF. CDR3 DNA: TGCAGTGCTAGGGTGAGGGCTGAAGCTTTCTTT.

The sample holds a few counts of this clonotype. The chain has TRBV18 and TRBJ2-7; perhaps TRBD2 as D (5 bases). From germline, CDR1 is KGHSH and CDR2 LQKENI. This CDR3 has 14 residues. Trimming pared 1 base from V and 0 bases from J, leaving 7 bases between. The CDR3: CASSPLEGSYEQYF. CDR3 in DNA: TGTGCCAGCTCACCACTCGAGGGCTCCTACGAGCAGTACTTC.

The chain joins TRBV6-1 to TRBJ1-2, with a tentative D call TRBD1 (6 bases). Germline-derived CDR1 and CDR2 are MNHNS and SASEGT. Trimming removed 2 bases at V and 3 bases at J, with 10 bases between. The CDR3 length is 14 residues. In DNA, the CDR3 is TGTGCCAGCAGTGAACGGTGGACAGACTATGGCTACACCTTC. Protein product: CASSERWTDYGYTF.

The sample holds many counts of this clonotype. J is TRBJ2-3 and V is TRBV7-9, with D possibly TRBD2 on 6 matching bases. V lost 1 base to trimming and J lost 3 bases, with 14 bases between them. Germline V gene lookup returns CDR1 SEHNR and CDR2 FQNEAQ (reference sequence). This CDR3 region has 16 residues. CDR3: CASSLVILRETDTQYF. DNA of the CDR3: TGTGCCAGCAGCTTAGTGATCCTCCGGGAGACAGATACGCAGTATTTT.

This chain links TRBV27 with TRBJ2-7; TRBD1 matches 10 bases. CDR3 length: 15 amino acids. The J segment lost 6 bases and the V segment lost 3 bases, leaving 8 bases of the junction unmatched. CDR1 MNHEY and CDR2 SMNVEV come from the germline V gene (reference sequence). The CDR3 nucleotides are TGTGCCAGCAGTTTTCTCGGGACAGGGGTAGGCGAGCAGTACTTC. Its translation: CASSFLGTGVGEQYF.